This T cell receptor beta chain derives from a study of cytomegalovirus exposure and HLA in healthy donors. Study-level background: The platform used for the 100 to 150 validation repertoires matched that of the approximately 620 first-cohort repertoires, a later analysis reported.

The CDR3 length is 14 residues. The germline CDR1 and CDR2 sequences are WSHSY and SAAADI. Trimming cost V 3 bases and J 6 bases; bases outside gene matches: 4. Whole-study results and caveats: Researchers counted about 150 TCR beta chains as cytomegalovirus-associated. According to reports, the classifier identified cytomegalovirus status with high specificity and sensitivity. The dataset shows that most TCR sequences were rare, while some public TCRs occurred in many donors.

The data were produced by immunoSEQ multiplex PCR, yet TCRdb's version contains in-frame clones alone and is incomplete. Of 120,000 to 150,000 clones listed, 85% to 90% are singletons. A word on this clone: Its antigen remains unknown.

The sample was PBMCs. The chain couples TRBV10-2 to TRBJ2-1; TRBD2 agrees at 8 bases. The receptor was derived from a young woman in good health and CMV-seropositive. For the CDR3, the DNA is TGCGCCAGCAGTGAATTTGCGGGAGGCAATGAGCAGTTCTTC. The encoded protein is CASSEFAGGNEQFF.